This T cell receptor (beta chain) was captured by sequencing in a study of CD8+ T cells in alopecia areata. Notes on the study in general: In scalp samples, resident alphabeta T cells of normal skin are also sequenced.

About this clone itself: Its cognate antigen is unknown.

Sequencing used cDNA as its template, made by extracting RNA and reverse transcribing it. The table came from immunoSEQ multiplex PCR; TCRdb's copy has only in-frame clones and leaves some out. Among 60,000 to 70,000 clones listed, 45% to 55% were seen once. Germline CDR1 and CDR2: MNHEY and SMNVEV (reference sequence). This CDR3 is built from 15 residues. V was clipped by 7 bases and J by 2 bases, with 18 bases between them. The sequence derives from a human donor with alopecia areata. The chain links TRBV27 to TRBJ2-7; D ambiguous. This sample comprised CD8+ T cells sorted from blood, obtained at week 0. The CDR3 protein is CASMSLDESTYEQYF. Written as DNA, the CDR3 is TGTGCCAGCATGTCCCTCGATGAGTCAACCTACGAGCAGTACTTC.